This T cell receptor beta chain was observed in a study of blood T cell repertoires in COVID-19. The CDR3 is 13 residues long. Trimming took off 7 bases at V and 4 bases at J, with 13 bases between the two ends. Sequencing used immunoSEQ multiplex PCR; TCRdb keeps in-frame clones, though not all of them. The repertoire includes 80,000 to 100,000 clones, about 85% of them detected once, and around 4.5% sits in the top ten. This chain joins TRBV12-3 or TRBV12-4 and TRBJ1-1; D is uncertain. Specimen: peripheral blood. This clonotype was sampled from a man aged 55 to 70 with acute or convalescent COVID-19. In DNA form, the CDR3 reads TGTGCCAGCAACTTTAATCTCGGCACTGAAGCTTTCTTT. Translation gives CASNFNLGTEAFF.